This entry is about one TCR beta chain. Its antigen is not identified. This CDR3 is built from 14 residues. With V trimmed by 4 bases and J by 7 bases, 8 bases remained unmatched. Germline CDR1 and CDR2: SGHDN and FVKESK. This sample was taken from a study of T cell repertoires in cytomegalovirus infection. At the level of the study: In public TCR beta signatures, there were indications of both CMV infection and matching HLA type. Study-wide findings and caveats: The ex vivo response was dominated by HLA-C-restricted CMV-specific TCR beta clonotypes. Cumulated frequencies of public TCR beta families served to identify carriers of CMV plus the relevant HLA.

TCRdb recomputed calls from the reads with MiXCR, one row per CDR3 protein. The sample lists a few hundred thousand distinct CDR3 sequences; approximately 17% were seen once. The genes are TRBV14 and TRBJ1-1; TRBD1 matches 8 bases. This clonotype was sampled from a human donor in good health (CMV status not recorded). Some clones in this sample may be carry-over from other donors' samples. Sequencing was done on a sample of CD8+ T cells from PBMCs. The CDR3, as DNA: TGTGCCAGCAGCCCCGGCGACAGGGGAATTGAAGCTTTCTTT. Amino acids: CASSPGDRGIEAFF.